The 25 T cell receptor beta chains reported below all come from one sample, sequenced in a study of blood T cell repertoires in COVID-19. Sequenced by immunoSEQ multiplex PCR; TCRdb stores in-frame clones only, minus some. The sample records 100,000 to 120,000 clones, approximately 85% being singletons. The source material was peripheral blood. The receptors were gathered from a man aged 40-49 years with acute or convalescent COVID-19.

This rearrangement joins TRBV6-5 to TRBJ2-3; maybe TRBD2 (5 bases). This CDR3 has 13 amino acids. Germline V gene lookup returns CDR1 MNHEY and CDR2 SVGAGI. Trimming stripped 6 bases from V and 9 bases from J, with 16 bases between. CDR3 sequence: CASSPDIRGTQYF. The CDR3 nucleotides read TGTGCCAGCAGCCCCGACATTCGGGGAACGCAGTATTTT.

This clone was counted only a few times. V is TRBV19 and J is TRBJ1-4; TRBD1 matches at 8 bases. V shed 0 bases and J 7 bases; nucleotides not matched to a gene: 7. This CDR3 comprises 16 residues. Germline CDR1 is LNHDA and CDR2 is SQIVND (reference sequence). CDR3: CASSIDPGTGREKLFF. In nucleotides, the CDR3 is TGTGCCAGTAGTATAGATCCCGGGACAGGCCGTGAAAAACTGTTTTTT.

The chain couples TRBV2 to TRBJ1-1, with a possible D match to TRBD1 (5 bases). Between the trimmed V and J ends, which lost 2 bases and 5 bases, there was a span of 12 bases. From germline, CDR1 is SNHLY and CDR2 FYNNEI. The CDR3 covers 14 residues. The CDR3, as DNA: TGTGCCAGCAGTGAAATCCAGGGCAGGACTGAAGCTTTCTTT. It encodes CASSEIQGRTEAFF. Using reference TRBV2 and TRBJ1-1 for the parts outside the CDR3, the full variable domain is EPEVTQTPSHQVTQMGQEVILRCVPISNHLYFYWYRQILGQKVEFLVSFYNNEISEKSEIFDDQFSVERPDGSNFTLKIRSTKLEDSAMYFCASSEIQGRTEAFFGQGTRLTVV.

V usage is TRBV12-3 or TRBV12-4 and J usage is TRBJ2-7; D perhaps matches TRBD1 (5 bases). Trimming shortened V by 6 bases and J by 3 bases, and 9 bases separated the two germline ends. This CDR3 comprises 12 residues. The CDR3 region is CASSQDSYEQYF. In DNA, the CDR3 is TGTGCCAGCAGCCAAGACAGCTACGAGCAGTACTTC.

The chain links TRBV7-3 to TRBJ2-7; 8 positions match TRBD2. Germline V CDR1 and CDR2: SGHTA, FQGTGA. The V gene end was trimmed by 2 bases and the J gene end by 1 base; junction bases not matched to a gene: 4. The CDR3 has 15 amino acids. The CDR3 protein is CASSLAGGASYEQYF. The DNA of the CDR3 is TGTGCCAGCAGCTTAGCGGGGGGAGCTTCCTACGAGCAGTACTTC.

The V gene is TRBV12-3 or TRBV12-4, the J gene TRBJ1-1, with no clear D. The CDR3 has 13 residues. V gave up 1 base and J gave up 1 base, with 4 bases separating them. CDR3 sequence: CASSLGQNTEAFF. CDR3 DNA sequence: TGTGCCAGCAGTTTAGGACAGAACACTGAAGCTTTCTTT.

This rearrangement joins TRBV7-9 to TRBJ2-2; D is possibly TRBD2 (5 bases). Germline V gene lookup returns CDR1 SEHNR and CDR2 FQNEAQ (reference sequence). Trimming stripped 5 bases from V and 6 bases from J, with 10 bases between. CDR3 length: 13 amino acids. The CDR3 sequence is CASSITGSGELFF. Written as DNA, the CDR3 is TGTGCCAGCAGCATAACGGGGTCCGGGGAGCTGTTTTTT.

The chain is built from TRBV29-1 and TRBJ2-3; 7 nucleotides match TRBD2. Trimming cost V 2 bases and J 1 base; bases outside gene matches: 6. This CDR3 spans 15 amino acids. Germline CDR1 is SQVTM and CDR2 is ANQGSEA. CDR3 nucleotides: TGCAGCGTTGAAATTGCGGGGGAGGGCACAGATACGCAGTATTTT. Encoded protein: CSVEIAGEGTDTQYF.

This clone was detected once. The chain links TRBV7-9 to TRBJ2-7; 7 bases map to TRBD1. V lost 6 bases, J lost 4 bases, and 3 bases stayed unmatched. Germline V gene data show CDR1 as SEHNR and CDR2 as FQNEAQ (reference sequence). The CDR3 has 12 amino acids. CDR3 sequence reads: CASRDRRYEQYF. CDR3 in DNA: TGTGCCAGCAGGGACAGGAGGTACGAGCAGTACTTC. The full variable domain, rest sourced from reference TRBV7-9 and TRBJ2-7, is DTGVSQNPRHKITKRGQNVTFRCDPISEHNRLYWYRQTLGQGPEFLTYFQNEAQLEKSRLLSDRFSAERPKGSFSTLEIQRTEQGDSAMYLCASRDRRYEQYFGPGTRLTVT.

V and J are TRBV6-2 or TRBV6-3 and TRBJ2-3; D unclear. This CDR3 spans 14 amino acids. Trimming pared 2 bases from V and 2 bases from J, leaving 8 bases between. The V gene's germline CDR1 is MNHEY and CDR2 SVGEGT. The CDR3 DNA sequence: TGTGCCAGCAGTTACATACAGACCACAGATACGCAGTATTTT. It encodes CASSYIQTTDTQYF.

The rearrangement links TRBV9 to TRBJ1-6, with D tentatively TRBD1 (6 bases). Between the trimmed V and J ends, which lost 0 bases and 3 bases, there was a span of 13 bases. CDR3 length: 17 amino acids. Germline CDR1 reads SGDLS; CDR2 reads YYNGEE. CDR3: CASSVGQGPNYNSPLHF. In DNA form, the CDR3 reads TGTGCCAGCAGCGTAGGTCAGGGGCCGAACTATAATTCACCCCTCCACTTT.

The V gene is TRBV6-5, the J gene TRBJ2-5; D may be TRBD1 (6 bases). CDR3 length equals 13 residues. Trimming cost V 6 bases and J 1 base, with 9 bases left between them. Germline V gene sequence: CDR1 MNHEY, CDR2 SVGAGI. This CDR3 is CASSGDTQETQYF. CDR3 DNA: TGTGCCAGCAGCGGGGACACCCAAGAGACCCAGTACTTC.

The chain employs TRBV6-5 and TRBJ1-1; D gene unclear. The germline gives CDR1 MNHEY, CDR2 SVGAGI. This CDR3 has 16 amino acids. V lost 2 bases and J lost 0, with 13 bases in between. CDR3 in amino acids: CASSYIVAAMNTEAFF. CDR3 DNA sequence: TGTGCCAGCAGTTACATCGTCGCGGCTATGAACACTGAAGCTTTCTTT.

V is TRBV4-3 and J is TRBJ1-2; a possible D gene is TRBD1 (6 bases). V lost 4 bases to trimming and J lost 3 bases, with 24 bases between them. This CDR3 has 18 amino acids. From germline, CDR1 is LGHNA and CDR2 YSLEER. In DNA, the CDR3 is TGCGCCAGCAGCCCAACAAGAGACCAGGGGAGACTCCACTATGGCTACACCTTC. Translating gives CASSPTRDQGRLHYGYTF.

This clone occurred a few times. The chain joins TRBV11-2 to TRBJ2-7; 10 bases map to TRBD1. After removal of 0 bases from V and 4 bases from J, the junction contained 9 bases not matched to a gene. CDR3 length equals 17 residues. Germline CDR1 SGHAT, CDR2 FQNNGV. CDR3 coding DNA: TGTGCCAGCAGCTTAGATAACCGACAGGGGGCGACTTACGAGCAGTACTTC. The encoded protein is CASSLDNRQGATYEQYF.

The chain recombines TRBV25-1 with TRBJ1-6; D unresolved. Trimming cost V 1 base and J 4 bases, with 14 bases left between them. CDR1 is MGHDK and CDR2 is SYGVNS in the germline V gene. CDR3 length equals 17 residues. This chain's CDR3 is CASSESVPEGYNSPLHF. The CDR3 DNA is TGTGCCAGCAGTGAATCGGTTCCTGAGGGATATAATTCACCCCTCCACTTT.

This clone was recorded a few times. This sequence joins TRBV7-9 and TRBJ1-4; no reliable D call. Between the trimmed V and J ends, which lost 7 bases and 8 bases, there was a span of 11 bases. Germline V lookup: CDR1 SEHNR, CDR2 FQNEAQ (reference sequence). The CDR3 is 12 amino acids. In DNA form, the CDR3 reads TGTGCCAGCACCGAGTTGGAGGAAAAACTGTTTTTT. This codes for CASTELEEKLFF. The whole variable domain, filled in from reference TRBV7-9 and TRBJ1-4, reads DTGVSQNPRHKITKRGQNVTFRCDPISEHNRLYWYRQTLGQGPEFLTYFQNEAQLEKSRLLSDRFSAERPKGSFSTLEIQRTEQGDSAMYLCASTELEEKLFFGSGTQLSVL.

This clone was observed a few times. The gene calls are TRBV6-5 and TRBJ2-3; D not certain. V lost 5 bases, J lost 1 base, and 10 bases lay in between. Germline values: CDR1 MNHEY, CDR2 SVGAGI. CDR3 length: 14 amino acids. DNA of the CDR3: TGTGCCAGCAGTCCCCTCGGAGGCACAGATACGCAGTATTTT. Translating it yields CASSPLGGTDTQYF.

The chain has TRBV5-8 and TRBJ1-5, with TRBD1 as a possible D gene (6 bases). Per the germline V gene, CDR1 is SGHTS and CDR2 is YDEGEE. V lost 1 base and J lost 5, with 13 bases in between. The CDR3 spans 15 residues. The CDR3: CASSLLRGGDQPQHF. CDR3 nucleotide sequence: TGTGCCAGCAGCTTGCTCCGAGGGGGGGATCAGCCCCAGCATTTT.

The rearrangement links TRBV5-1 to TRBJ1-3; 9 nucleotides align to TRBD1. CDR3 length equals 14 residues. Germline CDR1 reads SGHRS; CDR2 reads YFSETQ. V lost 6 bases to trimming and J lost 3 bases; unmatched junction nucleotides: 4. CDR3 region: CASKQGADGNTIYF. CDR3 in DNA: TGCGCCAGCAAACAGGGGGCGGATGGAAACACCATATATTTT.

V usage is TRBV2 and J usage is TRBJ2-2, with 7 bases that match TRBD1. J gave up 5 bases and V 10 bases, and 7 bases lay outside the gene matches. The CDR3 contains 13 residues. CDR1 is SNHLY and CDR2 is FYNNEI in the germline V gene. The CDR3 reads CATLLTGTGELFF. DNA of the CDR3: TGTGCCACCCTCCTGACAGGGACCGGGGAGCTGTTTTTT.

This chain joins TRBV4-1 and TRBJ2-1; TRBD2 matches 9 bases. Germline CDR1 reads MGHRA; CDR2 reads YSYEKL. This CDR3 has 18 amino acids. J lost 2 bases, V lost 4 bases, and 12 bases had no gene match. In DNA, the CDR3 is TGCGCCAGCAGCCTACAATCAGTTGCTAGCGGGGCCTACAATGAGCAGTTCTTC. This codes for CASSLQSVASGAYNEQFF.

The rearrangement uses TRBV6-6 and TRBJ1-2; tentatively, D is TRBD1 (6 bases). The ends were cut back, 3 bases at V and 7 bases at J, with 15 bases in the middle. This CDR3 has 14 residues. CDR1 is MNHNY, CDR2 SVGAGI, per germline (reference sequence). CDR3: CASSYGQGKGGYTF. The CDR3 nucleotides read TGTGCCAGCAGTTATGGGCAGGGGAAGGGTGGCTACACCTTC.

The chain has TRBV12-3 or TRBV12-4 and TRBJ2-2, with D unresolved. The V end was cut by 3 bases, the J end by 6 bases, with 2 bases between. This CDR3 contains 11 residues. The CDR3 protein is CASSFSGELFF. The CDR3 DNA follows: TGTGCCAGCAGTTTCTCCGGGGAGCTGTTTTTT.

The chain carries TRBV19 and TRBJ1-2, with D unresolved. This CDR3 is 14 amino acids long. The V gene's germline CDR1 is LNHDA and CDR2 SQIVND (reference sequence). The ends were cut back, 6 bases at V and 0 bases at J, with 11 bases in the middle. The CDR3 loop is CASSPGSANYGYTF. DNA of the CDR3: TGTGCCAGTAGCCCGGGGTCAGCTAACTATGGCTACACCTTC.